The next 10 T cell receptor beta chains were all read from a single sample in a study of T cell responses to AZD1222 COVID-19 vaccine. Only in-frame clones appear in the TCRdb table, and some are missing; sequencing was by immunoSEQ multiplex PCR. The table includes about 150,000 clones, 88% detected once. The specimen was peripheral blood, collected on day 0 of AZD1222 vaccination. These receptors all come from an adult in good health.

V gene TRBV28 combines with J gene TRBJ1-5; 7 nucleotides match TRBD1. V was pared by 4 bases and J by 1 base, with 7 bases of the junction left unmatched. Looked up from germline, CDR1 is MDHEN and CDR2 is SYDVKM. This CDR3 is built from 16 residues. The CDR3 nucleotides read TGTGCCAGCAGTTCACAGGCAGGGGGGAGCAATCAGCCCCAGCATTTT. It yields the protein CASSSQAGGSNQPQHF.

The chain employs TRBV5-6 and TRBJ2-7; D is uncertain. This CDR3 has 14 residues. V shed 2 bases and J shed 1 base, with 10 bases lying between them. CDR1 and CDR2 from the germline V gene are SGHDT and YYEEEE. CDR3 in DNA: TGTGCCAGCAGCTTCCAGGAAGGGTCCTACGAGCAGTACTTC. This encodes CASSFQEGSYEQYF.

This chain joins TRBV28 and TRBJ2-7; no clear D gene. The CDR3 covers 14 residues. CDR1 is MDHEN, CDR2 SYDVKM, per germline. V was trimmed by 3 bases and J by 0 bases, leaving 9 bases between them. As DNA, the CDR3 is TGTGCCAGCAGTTTCGGCCGAGACTCCTACGAGCAGTACTTC. Translation gives CASSFGRDSYEQYF.

The V gene is TRBV3-1 (or the pseudogene TRBV3-2), the J gene TRBJ1-2; TRBD1 is a possible D gene (5 bases). This CDR3 spans 15 amino acids. Trimming took off 1 base at V and 4 bases at J, with 13 bases between the two ends. Germline V CDR1 and CDR2: LGHDT, YNNKEL (reference sequence). DNA of the CDR3: TGTGCCAGCAGCCAAGCCTTAAAGGGGTCCTATGGCTACACCTTC. This gives the protein CASSQALKGSYGYTF.

The CDR3 here is CATSGTGLGRETQYF. In DNA form, the CDR3 reads TGTGCCACCTCCGGGACCGGGCTAGGGAGGGAGACCCAGTACTTC. The V call is TRBV24-1, the J call TRBJ2-5, with a tentative D call TRBD2 (6 bases). V was trimmed by 9 bases and J by 5 bases, leaving 21 bases between them. Looked up from germline, CDR1 is KGHDR and CDR2 is SFDVKD. The CDR3 length is 15 residues.

The CDR3 DNA is TGTGCCAGCAGTGCGGGTCGGGACAGGGTAGGGTACGAGCAGTACTTC. It translates to CASSAGRDRVGYEQYF. The chain has TRBV2 and TRBJ2-7; 9 bases map to TRBD1. The CDR3 runs to 16 residues. Germline values: CDR1 SNHLY, CDR2 FYNNEI. The V segment lost 4 bases and the J segment 4 bases; nucleotides outside the gene matches: 11.

J is TRBJ1-5 and V is TRBV6-5, with 9 bases fitting TRBD1. The length of the CDR3 is 15 residues. Germline V gene data show CDR1 as MNHEY and CDR2 as SVGAGI. V gave up 4 bases and J gave up 4 bases; unmatched junction bases: 5. As DNA, the CDR3 is TGTGCCAGCAGTTCACTACAGGGGGCTAATCAGCCCCAGCATTTT. This sequence encodes CASSSLQGANQPQHF.

The gene calls are TRBV3-1 (or the pseudogene TRBV3-2) and TRBJ1-6, with TRBD1 matching 9 bases. Unmatched junction bases numbered 7, after V lost 7 bases and J lost 6 bases. Per the germline V gene, CDR1 is LGHDT and CDR2 is YNNKEL (reference sequence). This CDR3 has 15 amino acids. The CDR3 is CASTEGTGINSPLHF. CDR3 coding DNA: TGTGCCAGCACCGAGGGGACAGGGATTAATTCACCCCTCCACTTT.

In DNA, the CDR3 is TGTGCCAGCAGCGTAGGGGTCGGGCTCACTGAAGCTTTCTTT. This translates into CASSVGVGLTEAFF. The rearrangement links TRBV9 to TRBJ1-1; D unclear. Looked up from germline, CDR1 is SGDLS and CDR2 is YYNGEE. The V gene lost 0 bases and the J gene lost 4 bases, with 10 bases spanning the gap. This CDR3 contains 14 residues.

This chain joins TRBV18 and TRBJ1-2; 9 bases map to TRBD1. V trimming: 3 bases; J trimming: 2 bases; junction bases outside the gene matches: 10. Germline CDR1 reads KGHSH; CDR2 reads LQKENI. The CDR3 spans 17 residues. CDR3 protein: CASSPLPPGQGNYGYTF. DNA of the CDR3: TGTGCCAGCTCACCGCTTCCTCCGGGACAGGGAAACTATGGCTACACCTTC.